This TCR beta chain is from a study of PD-L1 blockade in urothelial cancer (dated by TCRdb to about 2017). A note on the overall study: All patients started therapy in the mid-2010s and received atezolizumab 1,200 mg intravenously every 3 weeks. In the same patients, pretreatment tumors underwent whole exome sequencing and RNA sequencing in addition to TCR sequencing. Some 29 patients had pretreatment blood TCR-seq, roughly 24 had at least one posttreatment blood collection, and roughly 24 had tumor TCR-seq. An ECOG performance status of 0 or 1 was recorded for the patients, and 0 to 3 prior chemotherapy regimens had been received by the patients. Somatic, immune and clinical correlates of response to PD-L1 blockade with atezolizumab in urothelial cancer were the focus of an exploratory multi-omic analysis. Pretreatment tumor samples, along with matched peripheral blood collected serially before and after atezolizumab treatment, underwent TCR sequencing. Blood samples were analyzed 3 weeks after the start of treatment (second dose) and 6 weeks after the start of treatment. Durable clinical benefit was defined as progression-free survival longer than 6 months, and TCR features were also tested against progression-free and overall survival. Eight or nine patients reached durable clinical benefit, while 20 to 25 patients did not. Twenty-five of 29 patients were identified as males with urothelial cancer of bladder origin, and a prior smoking history was reported by 18 of 29 patients. Blood samples gave median yields of approximately 130,000 T cells and around 88,000 unique TCRs, along with a median clonality of about 0.084. Study-wide conclusions, independent of this receptor: Because the sample size was small (n ≈ 30) and many of the analyses were exploratory, the results are meant to be hypothesis-generating. Greater expansion of tumor-associated TCR clones in peripheral blood 3 weeks after the start of treatment was observed in patients with durable benefit (n ≈ 22, p = 0.022). Improved progression-free and overall survival was associated with having pretreatment peripheral blood TCR clonality below the median.

Synthetic TCR analog templates were spiked into each PCR to estimate absolute template abundance from read counts. Using the immunoSEQ assay, TCRbeta CDR3 regions were amplified from genomic DNA with bias-controlled V and J gene primers. Sequencing of rearranged TCRbeta segments was done at approximately 20X coverage. The authors processed their data as follows. Sequencing errors were corrected by clustering, and CDR3s were annotated against IMGT so that V, D and J genes could be assigned. Out-of-frame and stop-codon sequences were excluded, and only productive TCRbeta rearrangements were used in downstream analyses. Clonality was computed as one minus Shannon entropy normalized by the log of the number of unique productive sequences. Fisher's exact test with Benjamini-Hochberg correction, using a cutoff of adjusted p below 0.01, was how clones that differed between time points or between blood and tumor were identified. This immuneACCESS table, as held by TCRdb, lists in-frame sequences with V and J called but not all clones. Of the missing ones, under half trace to an unresolved V gene in checked studies; the others have no known cause. That table is the source of V, J and clone size, and D and trimming were worked out from the DNA. The sample contains 14,000 to 15,000 clones, 88% of them found a single time. Of the sample, roughly 15% is held by the ten largest clones.

The CDR3 runs 11 residues from the cysteine to the phenylalanine. CDR3 DNA is the only sequence kept; it has 33 bases, read in frame from the first base. The CDR1 and CDR2 encoded by the germline V gene are SGHDT and YYEEEE. V is clipped by 4 bases and J by 9 bases, and the sequence between their germline boundaries is 8 bases long. A word on this clone: No antigen is known for it. No base quality information exists; no much larger clone differs at one position.

A cohort of 25 to 30 patients with locally advanced or metastatic urothelial carcinoma, treated at Memorial Sloan Kettering on a trial protocol, was included. Peripheral blood mononuclear cells were collected pretreatment and during treatment, with between 1 and 8 total time points obtained per patient. The Qiagen DNeasy Blood extraction kit was used to purify genomic DNA from total PBMCs and from tumor samples. Collected pretreatment and during treatment, PBMCs were isolated and stored as previously described. This clonotype was sampled from a man in his 70s with urothelial cancer. The chain was built from TRBV5-6 and TRBJ2-1; the D gene remains uncertain. The specimen comprised PBMCs, sampled around atezolizumab (anti-PD-L1) treatment. The CDR3 is CASSTRGEQFF. The DNA sequence reads TGTGCCAGCAGCACGCGCGGTGAGCAGTTCTTC.